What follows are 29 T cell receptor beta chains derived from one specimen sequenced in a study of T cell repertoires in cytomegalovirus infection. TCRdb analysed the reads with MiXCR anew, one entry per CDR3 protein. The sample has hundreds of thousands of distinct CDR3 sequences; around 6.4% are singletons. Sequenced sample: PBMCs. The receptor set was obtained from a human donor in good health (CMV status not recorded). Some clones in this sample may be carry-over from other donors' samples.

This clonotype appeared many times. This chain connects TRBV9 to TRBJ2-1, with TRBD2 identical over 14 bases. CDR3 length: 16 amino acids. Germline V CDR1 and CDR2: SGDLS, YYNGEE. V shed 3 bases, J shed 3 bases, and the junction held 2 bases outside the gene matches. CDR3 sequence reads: CASSGGLAGDYNEQFF. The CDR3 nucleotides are TGTGCCAGCAGCGGGGGACTAGCGGGGGACTACAATGAGCAGTTCTTC.

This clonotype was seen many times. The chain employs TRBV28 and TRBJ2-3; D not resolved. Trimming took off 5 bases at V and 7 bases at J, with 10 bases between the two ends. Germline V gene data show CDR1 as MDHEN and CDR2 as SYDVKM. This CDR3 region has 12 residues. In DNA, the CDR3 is TGTGCCAGCAGTCCGCTGAGGAATACGCAGTATTTT. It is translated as CASSPLRNTQYF.

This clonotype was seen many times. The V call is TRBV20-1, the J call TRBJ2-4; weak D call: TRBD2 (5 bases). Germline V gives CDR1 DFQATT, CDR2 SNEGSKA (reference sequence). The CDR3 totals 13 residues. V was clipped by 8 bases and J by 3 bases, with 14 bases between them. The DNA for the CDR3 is TGCAGTAGGACTTCATTTGGCAAAAACATTCAGTACTTC. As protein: CSRTSFGKNIQYF.

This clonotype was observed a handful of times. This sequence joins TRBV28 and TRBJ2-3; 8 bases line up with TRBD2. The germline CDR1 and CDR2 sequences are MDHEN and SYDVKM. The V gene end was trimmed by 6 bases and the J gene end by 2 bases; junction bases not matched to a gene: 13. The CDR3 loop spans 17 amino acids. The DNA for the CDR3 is TGTGCCAGCAGCTCGCCCCGGGGGGGGGGTCCCACAGATACGCAGTATTTT. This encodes CASSSPRGGGPTDTQYF.

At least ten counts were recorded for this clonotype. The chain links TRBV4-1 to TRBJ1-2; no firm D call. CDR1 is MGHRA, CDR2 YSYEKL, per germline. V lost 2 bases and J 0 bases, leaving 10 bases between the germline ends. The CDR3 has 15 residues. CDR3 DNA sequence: TGCGCCAGCAGCCAACTGGTTACAACTAACTATGGCTACACCTTC. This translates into CASSQLVTTNYGYTF.

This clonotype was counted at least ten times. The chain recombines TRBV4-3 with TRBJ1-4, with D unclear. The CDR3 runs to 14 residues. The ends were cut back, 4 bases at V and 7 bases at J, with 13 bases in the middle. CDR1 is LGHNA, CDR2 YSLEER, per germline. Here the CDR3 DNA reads TGCGCCAGCAGCCCGGGGATGGGGAGTGAAAAACTGTTTTTT. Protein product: CASSPGMGSEKLFF.

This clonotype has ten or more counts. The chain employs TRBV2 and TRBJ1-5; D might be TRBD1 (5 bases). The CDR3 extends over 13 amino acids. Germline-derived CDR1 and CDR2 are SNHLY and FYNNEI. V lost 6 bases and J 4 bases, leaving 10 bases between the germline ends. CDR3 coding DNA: TGTGCCAGCAGCGCGCAGGGTAATCAGCCCCAGCATTTT. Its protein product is CASSAQGNQPQHF.

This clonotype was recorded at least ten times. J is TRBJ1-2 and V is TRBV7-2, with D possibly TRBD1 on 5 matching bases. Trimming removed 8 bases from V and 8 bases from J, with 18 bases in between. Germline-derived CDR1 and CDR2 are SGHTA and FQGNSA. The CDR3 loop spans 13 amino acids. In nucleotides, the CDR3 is TGTGCCAGCGCCGACTTTCGGGGGAGCGGCTACACCTTC. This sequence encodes CASADFRGSGYTF.

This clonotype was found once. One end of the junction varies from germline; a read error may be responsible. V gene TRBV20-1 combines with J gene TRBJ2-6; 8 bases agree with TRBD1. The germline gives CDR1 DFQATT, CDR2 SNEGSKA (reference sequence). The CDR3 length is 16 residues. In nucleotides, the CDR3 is TGCAGTGCTCTTGGACAGGGCCCTTCTGGGGCCGACGTCCTGACTTTC. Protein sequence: CSALGQGPSGADVLTF.

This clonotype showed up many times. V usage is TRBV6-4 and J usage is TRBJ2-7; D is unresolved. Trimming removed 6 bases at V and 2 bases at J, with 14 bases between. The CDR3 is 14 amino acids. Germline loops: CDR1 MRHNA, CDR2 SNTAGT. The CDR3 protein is CASRVTDPPYEQYF. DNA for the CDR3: TGTGCCAGCAGAGTAACAGACCCTCCCTACGAGCAGTACTTC.

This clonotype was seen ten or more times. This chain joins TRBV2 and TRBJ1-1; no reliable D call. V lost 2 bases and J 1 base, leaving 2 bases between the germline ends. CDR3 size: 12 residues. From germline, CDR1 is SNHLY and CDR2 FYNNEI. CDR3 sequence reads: CASSEQNTEAFF. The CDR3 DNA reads TGTGCCAGCAGTGAACAGAACACTGAAGCTTTCTTT. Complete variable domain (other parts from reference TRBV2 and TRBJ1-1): EPEVTQTPSHQVTQMGQEVILRCVPISNHLYFYWYRQILGQKVEFLVSFYNNEISEKSEIFDDQFSVERPDGSNFTLKIRSTKLEDSAMYFCASSEQNTEAFFGQGTRLTVV.

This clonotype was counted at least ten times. CDR3 protein: CASSPGTAAWVTGELFF. In DNA, the CDR3 is TGTGCCAGCAGCCCCGGGACAGCTGCTTGGGTCACCGGGGAGCTGTTTTTT. The chain joins TRBV11-2 to TRBJ2-2; 7 bases map to TRBD1. V was pared by 5 bases and J by 4 bases, with 13 bases of the junction left unmatched. CDR1 is SGHAT, CDR2 FQNNGV, per germline. There are 17 residues in the CDR3.

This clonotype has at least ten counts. CDR3 amino acids: CASSHGWGQQAFF. In nucleotides, the CDR3 is TGTGCCAGCAGCCATGGCTGGGGACAACAAGCTTTCTTT. The chain has TRBV14 and TRBJ1-1, with D perhaps TRBD1 (6 bases). Deletions cut 3 bases from V and 9 bases from J, with 14 bases between. Germline loops: CDR1 SGHDN, CDR2 FVKESK. The CDR3 consists of 13 residues.

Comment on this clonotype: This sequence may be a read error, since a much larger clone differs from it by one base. The CDR3 is CANSLVRYNEQFF. The CDR3 nucleotides read TGCGCCAACAGCTTGGTGCGATACAATGAGCAGTTCTTC. The chain is built from TRBV5-1 and TRBJ2-1; D is uncertain. CDR3 length: 13 residues. CDR1 and CDR2 from the germline V gene are SGHRS and YFSETQ.

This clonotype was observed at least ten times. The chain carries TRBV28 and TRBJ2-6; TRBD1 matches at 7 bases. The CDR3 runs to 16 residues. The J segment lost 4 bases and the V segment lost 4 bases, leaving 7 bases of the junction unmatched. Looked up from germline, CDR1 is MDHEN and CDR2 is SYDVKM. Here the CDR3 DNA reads TGTGCCAGCAGTTCCCACAGGGGTTCCGGGGCCAACGTCCTGACTTTC. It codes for CASSSHRGSGANVLTF.

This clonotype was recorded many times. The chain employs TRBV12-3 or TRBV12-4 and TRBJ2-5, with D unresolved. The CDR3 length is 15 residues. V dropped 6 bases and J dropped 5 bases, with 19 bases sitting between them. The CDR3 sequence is CASRDEEAFLETQYF. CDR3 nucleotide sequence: TGTGCCAGCAGGGACGAGGAAGCGTTCTTGGAGACCCAGTACTTC.

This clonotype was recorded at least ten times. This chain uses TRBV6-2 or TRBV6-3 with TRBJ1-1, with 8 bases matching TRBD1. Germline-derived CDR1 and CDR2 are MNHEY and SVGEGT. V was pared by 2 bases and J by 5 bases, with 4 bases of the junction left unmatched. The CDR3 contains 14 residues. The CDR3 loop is CASSYRTGRTEAFF. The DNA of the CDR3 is TGTGCCAGCAGTTACCGGACAGGGCGGACTGAAGCTTTCTTT.

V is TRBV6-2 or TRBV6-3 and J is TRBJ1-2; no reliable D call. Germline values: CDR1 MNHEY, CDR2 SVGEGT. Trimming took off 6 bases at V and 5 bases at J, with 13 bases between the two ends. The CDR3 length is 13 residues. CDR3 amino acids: CASSYSNLYGYTF. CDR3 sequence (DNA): TGTGCCAGCAGCTACAGCAACCTGTATGGCTACACCTTC.

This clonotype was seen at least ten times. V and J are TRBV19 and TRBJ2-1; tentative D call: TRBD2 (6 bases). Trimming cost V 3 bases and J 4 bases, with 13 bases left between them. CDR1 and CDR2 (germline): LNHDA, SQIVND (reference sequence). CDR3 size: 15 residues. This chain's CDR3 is CASSIYGGRYNEQFF. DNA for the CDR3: TGTGCCAGTAGTATTTACGGGGGACGTTACAATGAGCAGTTCTTC.

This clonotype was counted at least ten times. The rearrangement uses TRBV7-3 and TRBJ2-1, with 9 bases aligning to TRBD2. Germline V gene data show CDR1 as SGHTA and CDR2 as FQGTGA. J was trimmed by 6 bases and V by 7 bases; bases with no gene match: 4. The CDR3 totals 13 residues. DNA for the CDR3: TGTGCCAGCAAGAGTAGCGGGGGCAATGAGCAGTTCTTC. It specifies CASKSSGGNEQFF.

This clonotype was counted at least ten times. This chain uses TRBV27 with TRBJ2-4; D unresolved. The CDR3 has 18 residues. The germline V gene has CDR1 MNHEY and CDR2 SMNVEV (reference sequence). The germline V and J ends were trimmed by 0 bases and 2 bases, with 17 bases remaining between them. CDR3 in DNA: TGTGCCAGCAGTTTATCGAAAGCGTCCTCTCGATCCAAAAACATTCAGTACTTC. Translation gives CASSLSKASSRSKNIQYF.

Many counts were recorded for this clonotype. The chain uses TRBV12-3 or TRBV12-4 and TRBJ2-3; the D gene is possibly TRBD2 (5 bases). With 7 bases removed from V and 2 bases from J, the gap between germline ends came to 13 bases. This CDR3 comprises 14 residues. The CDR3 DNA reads TGTGCCAGCACCCGAAGCGGTACCACAGATACGCAGTATTTT. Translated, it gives CASTRSGTTDTQYF.

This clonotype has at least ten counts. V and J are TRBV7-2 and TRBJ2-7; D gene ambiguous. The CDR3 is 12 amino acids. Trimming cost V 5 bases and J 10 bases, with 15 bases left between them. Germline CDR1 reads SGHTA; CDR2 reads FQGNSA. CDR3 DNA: TGTGCCAGCAGCCCCCTTCAGGTCCCCCAGTACTTC. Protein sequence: CASSPLQVPQYF.

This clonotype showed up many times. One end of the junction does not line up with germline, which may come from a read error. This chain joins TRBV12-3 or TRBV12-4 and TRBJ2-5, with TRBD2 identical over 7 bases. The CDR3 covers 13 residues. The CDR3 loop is CASSSLAQGTQYF. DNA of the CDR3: TGTGCCAGCAGTTCACTAGCGCAAGGGACCCAGTACTTC.

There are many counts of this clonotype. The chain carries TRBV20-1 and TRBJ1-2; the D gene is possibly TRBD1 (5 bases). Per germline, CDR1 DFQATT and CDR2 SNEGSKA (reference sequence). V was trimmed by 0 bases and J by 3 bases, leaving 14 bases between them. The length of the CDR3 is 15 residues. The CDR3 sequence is CSARDRGSGDYGYTF. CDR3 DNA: TGCAGTGCTAGAGATCGGGGGAGCGGAGACTATGGCTACACCTTC.

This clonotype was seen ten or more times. The CDR3 DNA reads TGCAGTGCTAGAGGGACTAGCGGGGATGAGCAGTTCTTC. It codes for CSARGTSGDEQFF. The rearrangement joins TRBV20-1 to TRBJ2-1; TRBD2 matches 12 bases. Germline CDR1 DFQATT, CDR2 SNEGSKA (reference sequence). There are 13 residues in the CDR3. V lost 1 base, J lost 8 bases, and 0 bases stayed unmatched.

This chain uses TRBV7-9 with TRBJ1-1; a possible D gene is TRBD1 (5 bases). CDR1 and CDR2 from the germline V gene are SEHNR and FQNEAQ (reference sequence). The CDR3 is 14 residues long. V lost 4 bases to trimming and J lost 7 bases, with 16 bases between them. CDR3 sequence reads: CASSSARDGREAFF. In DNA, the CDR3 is TGTGCCAGCAGCTCAGCCCGGGACGGCCGTGAAGCTTTCTTT. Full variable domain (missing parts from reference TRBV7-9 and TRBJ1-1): DTGVSQNPRHKITKRGQNVTFRCDPISEHNRLYWYRQTLGQGPEFLTYFQNEAQLEKSRLLSDRFSAERPKGSFSTLEIQRTEQGDSAMYLCASSSARDGREAFFGQGTRLTVV.

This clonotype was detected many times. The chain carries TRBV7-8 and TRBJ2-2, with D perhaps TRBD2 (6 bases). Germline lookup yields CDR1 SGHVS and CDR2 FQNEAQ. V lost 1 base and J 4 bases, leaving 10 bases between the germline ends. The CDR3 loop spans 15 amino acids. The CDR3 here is CASSLVGTSTGELFF. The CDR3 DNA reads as TGTGCCAGCAGCTTAGTAGGGACTTCCACCGGGGAGCTGTTTTTT.

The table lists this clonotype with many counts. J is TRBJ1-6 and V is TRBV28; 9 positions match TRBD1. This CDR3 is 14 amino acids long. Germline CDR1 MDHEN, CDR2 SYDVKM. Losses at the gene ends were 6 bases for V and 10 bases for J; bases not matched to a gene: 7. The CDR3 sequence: CASRAGQGGSPLHF. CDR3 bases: TGTGCCAGCAGAGCGGGACAGGGTGGCTCACCCCTCCACTTT.